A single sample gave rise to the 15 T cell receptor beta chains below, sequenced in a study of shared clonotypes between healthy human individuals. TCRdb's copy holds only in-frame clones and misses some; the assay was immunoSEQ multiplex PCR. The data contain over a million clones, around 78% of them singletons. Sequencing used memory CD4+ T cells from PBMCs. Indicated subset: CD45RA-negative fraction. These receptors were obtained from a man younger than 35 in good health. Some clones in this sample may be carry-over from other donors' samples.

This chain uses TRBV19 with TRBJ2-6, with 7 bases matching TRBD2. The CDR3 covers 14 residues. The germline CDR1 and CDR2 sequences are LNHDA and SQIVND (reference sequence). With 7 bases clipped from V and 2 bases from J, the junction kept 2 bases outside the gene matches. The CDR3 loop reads CASKRGAGANVLTF. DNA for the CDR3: TGTGCCAGTAAACGGGGGGCTGGGGCCAACGTCCTGACTTTC. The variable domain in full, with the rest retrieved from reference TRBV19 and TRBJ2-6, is DGGITQSPKYLFRKEGQNVTLSCEQNLNHDAMYWYRQDPGQGLRLIYYSQIVNDFQKGDIAEGYSVSREKKESFPLTVTSAQKNPTAFYLCASKRGAGANVLTFGAGSRLTVL.

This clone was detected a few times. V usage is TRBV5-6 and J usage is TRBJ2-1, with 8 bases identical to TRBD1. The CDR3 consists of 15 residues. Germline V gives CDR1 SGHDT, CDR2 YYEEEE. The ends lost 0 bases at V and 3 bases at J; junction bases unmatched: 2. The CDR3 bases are TGTGCCAGCAGCTTGGGGACAGGGCACTACAATGAGCAGTTCTTC. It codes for CASSLGTGHYNEQFF.

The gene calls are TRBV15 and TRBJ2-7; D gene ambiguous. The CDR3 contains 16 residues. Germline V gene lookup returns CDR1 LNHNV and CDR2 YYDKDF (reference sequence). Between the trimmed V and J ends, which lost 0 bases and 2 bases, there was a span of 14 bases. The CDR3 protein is CATSRDRGRGPYEQYF. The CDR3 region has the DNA TGTGCCACCAGCAGAGATCGTGGGCGTGGACCCTACGAGCAGTACTTC.

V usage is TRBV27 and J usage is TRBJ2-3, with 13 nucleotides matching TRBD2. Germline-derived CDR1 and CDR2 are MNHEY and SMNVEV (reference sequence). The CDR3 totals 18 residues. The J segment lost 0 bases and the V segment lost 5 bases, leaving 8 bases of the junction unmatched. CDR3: CASSPRTSGSRSTDTQYF. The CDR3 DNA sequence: TGTGCCAGCAGTCCAAGGACTAGCGGGAGCCGAAGCACAGATACGCAGTATTTT.

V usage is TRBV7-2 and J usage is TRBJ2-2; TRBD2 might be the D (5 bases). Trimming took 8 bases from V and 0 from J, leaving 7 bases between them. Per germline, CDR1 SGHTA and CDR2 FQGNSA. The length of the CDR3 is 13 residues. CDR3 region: CASERSNTGELFF. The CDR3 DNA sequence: TGTGCCAGCGAGCGGTCGAACACCGGGGAGCTGTTTTTT. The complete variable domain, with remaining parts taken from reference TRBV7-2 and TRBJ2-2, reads GAGVSQSPSNKVTEKGKDVELRCDPISGHTALYWYRQSLGQGLEFLIYFQGNSAPDKSGLPSDRFSAERTGGSVSTLTIQRTQQEDSAVYLCASERSNTGELFFGEGSRLTVL.

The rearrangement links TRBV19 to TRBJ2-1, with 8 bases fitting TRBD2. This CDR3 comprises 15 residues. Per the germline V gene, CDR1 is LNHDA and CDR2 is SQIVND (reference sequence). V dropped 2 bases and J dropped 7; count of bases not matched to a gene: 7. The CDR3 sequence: CASSIRAGVGNEQFF. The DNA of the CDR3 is TGTGCCAGTAGTATAAGAGCGGGAGTTGGGAATGAGCAGTTCTTC.

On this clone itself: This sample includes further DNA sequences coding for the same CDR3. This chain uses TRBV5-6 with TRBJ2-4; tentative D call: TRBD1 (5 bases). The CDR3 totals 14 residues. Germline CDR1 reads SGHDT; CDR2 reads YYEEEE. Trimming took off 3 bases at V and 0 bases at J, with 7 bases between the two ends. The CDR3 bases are TGTGCCAGCAGCTCCAGGGTAGCCAAAAACATTCAGTACTTC. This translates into CASSSRVAKNIQYF.

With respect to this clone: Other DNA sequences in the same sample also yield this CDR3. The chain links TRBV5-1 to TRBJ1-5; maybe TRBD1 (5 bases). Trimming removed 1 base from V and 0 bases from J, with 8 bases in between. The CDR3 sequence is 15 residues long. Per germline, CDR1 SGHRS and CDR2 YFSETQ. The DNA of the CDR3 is TGCGCCAGCAGCTTGACAGGCAATAGCAATCAGCCCCAGCATTTT. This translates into CASSLTGNSNQPQHF.

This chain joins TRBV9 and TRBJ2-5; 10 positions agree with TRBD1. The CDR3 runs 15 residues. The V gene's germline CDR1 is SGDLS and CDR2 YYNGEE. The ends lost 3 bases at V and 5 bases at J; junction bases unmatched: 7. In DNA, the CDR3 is TGTGCCAGCAGCGCCTCGACAGGGGGCAGGGAGACCCAGTACTTC. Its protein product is CASSASTGGRETQYF.

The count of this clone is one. CDR3 coding DNA: TGTGCCAGCAGCTTGGATACTAGCCCCTCCTACGAGCAGTACTTC. Translated: CASSLDTSPSYEQYF. The J gene is TRBJ2-7, the V gene TRBV5-4; D may be TRBD2 (6 bases). The CDR3 has 15 amino acids. Germline CDR1 is SGHNT and CDR2 is YYREEE (reference sequence). With 0 bases removed from V and 0 bases from J, the gap between germline ends came to 10 bases. Complete variable domain (other parts from reference TRBV5-4 and TRBJ2-7): ETGVTQSPTHLIKTRGQQVTLRCSSQSGHNTVSWYQQALGQGPQFIFQYYREEENGRGNFPPRFSGLQFPNYSSELNVNALELDDSALYLCASSLDTSPSYEQYFGPGTRLTVT.

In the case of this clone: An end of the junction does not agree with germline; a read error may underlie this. The CDR3 DNA follows: TGTGCCAGCAGAGTAGGGGACAGCGCGAACACCGGGGAGCTGTTTTTT. Amino acids: CASRVGDSANTGELFF. V and J are TRBV9 and TRBJ2-2; 7 bases fit TRBD1. CDR3 length: 16 residues. Germline CDR1 SGDLS, CDR2 YYNGEE.

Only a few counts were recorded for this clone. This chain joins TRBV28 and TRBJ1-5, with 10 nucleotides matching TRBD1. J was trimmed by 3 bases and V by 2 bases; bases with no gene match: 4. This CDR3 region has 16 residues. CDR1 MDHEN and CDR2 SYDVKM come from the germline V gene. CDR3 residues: CASSLRQGANNQPQHF. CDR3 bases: TGTGCCAGCAGTTTACGACAGGGGGCAAACAATCAGCCCCAGCATTTT.

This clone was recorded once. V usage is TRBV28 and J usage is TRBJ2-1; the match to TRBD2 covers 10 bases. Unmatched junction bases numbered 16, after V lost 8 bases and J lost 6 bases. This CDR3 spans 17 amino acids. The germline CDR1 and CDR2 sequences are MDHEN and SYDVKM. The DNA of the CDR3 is TGTGCCAGCGAGCCGTCTAGCGGGAGACCCCCACGCAATGAGCAGTTCTTC. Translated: CASEPSSGRPPRNEQFF.

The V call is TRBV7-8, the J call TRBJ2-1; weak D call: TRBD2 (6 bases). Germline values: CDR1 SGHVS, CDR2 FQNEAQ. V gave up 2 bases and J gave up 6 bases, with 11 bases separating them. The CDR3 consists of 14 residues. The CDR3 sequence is CASSLREMGNEQFF. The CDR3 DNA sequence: TGTGCCAGCAGCTTACGGGAGATGGGCAATGAGCAGTTCTTC.

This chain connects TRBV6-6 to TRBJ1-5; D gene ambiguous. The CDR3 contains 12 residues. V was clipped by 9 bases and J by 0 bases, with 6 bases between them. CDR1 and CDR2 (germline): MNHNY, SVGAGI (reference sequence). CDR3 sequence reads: CASKDSNQPQHF. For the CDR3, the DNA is TGTGCCAGTAAGGATAGCAATCAGCCCCAGCATTTT.